This T cell receptor beta chain came from a study of OX40 agonist ivuxolimab in advanced cancers. For the study at large: Enrolled patients in dose escalation had cancers that were hepatocellular carcinoma, melanoma, renal cell or head and neck cancer. Study results and limitations: Clonal expansion by week 6 occurred in CD4+ and CD8+ blood T cells (at 0.1 to 3.0 mg/kg). In CD8+ T cells, expanded clones were on average more numerous than in CD4+.

Sequencing used immunoSEQ multiplex PCR; TCRdb keeps in-frame clones, though not all of them. The data hold 55,000 to 75,000 clones, with approximately 91% observed a single time. After removal of 4 bases from V and 4 bases from J, the junction contained 16 bases not matched to a gene. Germline V gene lookup returns CDR1 PRHDT and CDR2 FYEKMQ (reference sequence). The CDR3 contains 19 residues. In regard to this clone: The target antigen is unknown.

The chain uses TRBV13 and TRBJ1-2, with 12 bases fitting TRBD1. This TCR was recovered from an adult with an advanced solid tumor such as melanoma, head and neck, liver or kidney cancer. The material sequenced was CD4+ or CD8+ T cells sorted from blood, taken in a trial of the OX40 agonist ivuxolimab. The CDR3, as DNA: TGTGCCAGCAGCTCCGGTGGGGGGACAGGGGGCCCGTTTGGCTATGGCTACACCTTC. This sequence encodes CASSSGGGTGGPFGYGYTF.